Listed below are T cell receptor beta chains from one sample, sequenced in a study of blood T cell repertoires in COVID-19. Measured with immunoSEQ multiplex PCR; TCRdb has only the in-frame clones, and not every one. The sample shows about 480,000 clones, roughly 89% of them seen only once. The specimen was peripheral blood. The receptors come from a man younger than 35 with COVID-19, enrolled during active disease. CDR3s include the opening cysteine and the closing phenylalanine or tryptophan. A D gene is named only where the DNA matches it firmly. Size tells how often a clone was seen (once, few, many) or the class of an expanded clone, and some rows leave it out.

abundance	v_gene	j_gene	d_gene	CDR3aa	CDR3nt
NA	TRBV9	TRBJ2-3	NA	CASSAYYGADTQYF	TGTGCCAGCAGCGCTTACTACGGCGCAGATACGCAGTATTTT
NA	TRBV3-1/TRBV3-2	TRBJ1-2	NA	CASSQRGMGYGYTF	TGTGCCAGCAGTCAAAGAGGGATGGGATATGGCTACACCTTC
few	TRBV6-5	TRBJ1-5	NA	CASRSPNQPQHF	TGTGCCAGCAGGAGCCCCAATCAGCCCCAGCATTTT
NA	TRBV24-1	TRBJ2-1	TRBD2	CATSDRAGGPYNEQFF	TGTGCCACCAGTGACCGAGCGGGGGGACCCTACAATGAGCAGTTCTTC
NA	TRBV6-5	TRBJ2-7	NA	CASSYLGTSYEQYF	TGTGCCAGCAGTTACTTGGGGACTTCCTACGAGCAGTACTTC
few	TRBV10-2	TRBJ1-1	TRBD1	CATGTGGAEAFF	TGCGCCACCGGGACAGGAGGAGCTGAAGCTTTCTTT
few	TRBV30	TRBJ1-1	NA	CAWSGGRGWNTEAFF	TGTGCCTGGAGTGGTGGTAGGGGATGGAACACTGAAGCTTTCTTT
NA	TRBV12-5	TRBJ1-5	NA	CASPKRSVQPQHF	TGTGCTAGTCCGAAGCGGTCTGTTCAGCCCCAGCATTTT
NA	TRBV7-2	TRBJ2-7	TRBD1	CASSLAPGQGGYEQYF	TGTGCCAGCAGTCTAGCCCCGGGACAGGGTGGTTACGAGCAGTACTTC
once	TRBV12-3/TRBV12-4	TRBJ1-5	NA	CASSFGNNQPQHF	TGTGCCAGCAGTTTCGGTAACAATCAGCCCCAGCATTTT
few	TRBV5-1	TRBJ1-1	TRBD1	CASSLDFGTGVEAFF	TGCGCCAGCAGCTTGGATTTCGGGACAGGGGTTGAAGCTTTCTTT
NA	TRBV5-5	TRBJ2-5	NA	CASSFDNYQETQYF	TGTGCCAGCAGCTTCGACAACTACCAAGAGACCCAGTACTTC
NA	TRBV6-6	TRBJ1-5	NA	CASSYADRSARPQHF	TGTGCCAGCAGTTACGCCGACAGGTCTGCAAGGCCCCAGCATTTT
NA	TRBV30	TRBJ1-2	TRBD1	CAWSIATGGYTF	TGTGCCTGGAGTATCGCGACAGGGGGCTACACCTTC
NA	TRBV24-1	TRBJ1-1	TRBD1	CATSDLNEDRAGMGLLGNTEAFF	TGTGCCACCAGTGATTTGAATGAGGACAGGGCGGGAATGGGGTTATTAGGGAACACTGAAGCTTTCTTT
NA	TRBV13	TRBJ2-2	TRBD2	CASSRRLAGGPILSTGELFF	TGTGCCAGCAGCCGTCGACTAGCGGGAGGGCCGATTTTGAGCACCGGGGAGCTGTTTTTT
NA	TRBV10-3	TRBJ2-7	TRBD2	CAISESKAGGRYEQYF	TGTGCCATCAGTGAGTCGAAAGCGGGGGGGCGCTACGAGCAGTACTTC
NA	TRBV2	TRBJ2-3	TRBD2	CASSVNPSGRGDTQYF	TGTGCCAGCAGTGTGAATCCTAGCGGGAGGGGAGATACGCAGTATTTT
NA	TRBV24-1	TRBJ2-7	TRBD1	CATSDSGTGSSYEQYF	TGTGCCACCAGTGATTCGGGGACAGGCAGCTCCTACGAGCAGTACTTC
NA	TRBV6-5	TRBJ1-5	TRBD1	CASSYRGDSYQPQHF	TGTGCCAGCAGTTACCGAGGGGACAGTTATCAGCCCCAGCATTTT
NA	TRBV10-2	TRBJ1-4	NA	CASSERRETNEKLFF	TGCGCCAGCAGTGAGAGACGGGAAACTAATGAAAAACTGTTTTTT
NA	TRBV6-5	TRBJ1-5	NA	CASSYSPPRGNQPQHF	TGTGCCAGCAGTTACTCCCCCCCGAGGGGCAATCAGCCCCAGCATTTT
once	TRBV7-9	TRBJ1-3	TRBD1	CASSLGRQGAGNTIYF	TGTGCCAGCAGCTTAGGCCGACAGGGGGCTGGAAACACCATATATTTT
NA	TRBV29-1	TRBJ2-2	TRBD2	CSVGLAGEHGELFF	TGCAGCGTCGGACTAGCGGGAGAGCACGGGGAGCTGTTTTTT